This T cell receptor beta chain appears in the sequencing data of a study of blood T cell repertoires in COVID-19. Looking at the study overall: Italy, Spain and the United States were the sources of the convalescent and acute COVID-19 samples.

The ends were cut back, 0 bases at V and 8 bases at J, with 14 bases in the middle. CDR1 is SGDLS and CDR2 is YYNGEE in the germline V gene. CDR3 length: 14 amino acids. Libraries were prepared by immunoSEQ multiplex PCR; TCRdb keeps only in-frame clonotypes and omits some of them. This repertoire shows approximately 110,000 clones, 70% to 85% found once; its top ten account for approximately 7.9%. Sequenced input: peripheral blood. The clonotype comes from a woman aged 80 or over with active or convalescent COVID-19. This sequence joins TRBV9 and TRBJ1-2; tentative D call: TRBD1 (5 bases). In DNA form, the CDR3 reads TGTGCCAGCAGCGTAGCTACAGGTTTCGGGGGCTACACCTTC. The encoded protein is CASSVATGFGGYTF.